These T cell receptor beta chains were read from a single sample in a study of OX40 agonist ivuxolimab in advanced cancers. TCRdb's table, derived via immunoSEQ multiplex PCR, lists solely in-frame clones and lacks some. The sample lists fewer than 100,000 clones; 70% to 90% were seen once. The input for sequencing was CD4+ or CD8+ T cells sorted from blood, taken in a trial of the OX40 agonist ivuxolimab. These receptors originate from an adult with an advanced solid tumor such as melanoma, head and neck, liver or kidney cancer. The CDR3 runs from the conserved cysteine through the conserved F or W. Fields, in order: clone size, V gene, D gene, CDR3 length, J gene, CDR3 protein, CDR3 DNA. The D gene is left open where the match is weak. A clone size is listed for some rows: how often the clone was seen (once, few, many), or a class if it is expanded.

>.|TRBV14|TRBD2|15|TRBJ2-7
CASRHTLAVGYEQYF
TGTGCCAGCAGACATACGCTAGCGGTAGGCTACGAGCAGTACTTC
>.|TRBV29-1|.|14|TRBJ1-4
CSVREGGAGEKLFF
TGCAGCGTGCGTGAAGGGGGGGCAGGTGAAAAACTGTTTTTT
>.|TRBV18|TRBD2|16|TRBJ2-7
CASSLLPGGGLTEQYF
TGTGCCAGCTCACTCCTCCCCGGGGGGGGCCTCACCGAGCAGTACTTC
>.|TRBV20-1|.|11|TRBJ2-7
CSARGTYEQYF
TGCAGTGCTAGGGGGACCTACGAGCAGTACTTC
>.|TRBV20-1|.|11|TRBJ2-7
CSASPEGTRYF
TGCAGTGCTAGCCCCGAGGGGACGAGGTACTTC
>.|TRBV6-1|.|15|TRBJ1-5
CASNSQGSGNQPQHF
TGTGCCAGCAATTCTCAGGGTAGTGGCAATCAGCCCCAGCATTTT
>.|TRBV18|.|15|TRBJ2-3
CASSRAGGGADTQYF
TGTGCCAGCTCACGGGCCGGCGGGGGCGCAGATACGCAGTATTTT
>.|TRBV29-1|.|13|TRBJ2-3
CSVEDSGTDTQYF
TGCAGCGTTGAAGATTCGGGAACAGATACGCAGTATTTT
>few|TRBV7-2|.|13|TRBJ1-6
CASSLAEISPLHF
TGTGCCAGCAGCTTAGCTGAGATCTCACCCCTCCACTTT
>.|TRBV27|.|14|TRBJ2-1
CASSFGGADNEQFF
TGTGCCAGCAGTTTTGGGGGCGCCGACAATGAGCAGTTCTTC
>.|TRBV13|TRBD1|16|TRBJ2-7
CASSSLDRGFSYEQYF
TGTGCCAGCAGCTCCCTGGACAGGGGGTTCTCCTACGAGCAGTACTTC
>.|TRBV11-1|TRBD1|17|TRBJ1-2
CASSRGAQGATNYGYTF
TGTGCCAGCAGCCGAGGGGCACAGGGGGCGACTAACTATGGCTACACCTTC
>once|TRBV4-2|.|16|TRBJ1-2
CASSQGSGREDYGYTF
TGTGCCAGCAGCCAAGGGAGTGGCAGGGAAGACTATGGCTACACCTTC
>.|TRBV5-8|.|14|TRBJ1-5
CASSSDSLNQPQHF
TGTGCCAGCAGCTCGGACAGTCTTAATCAGCCCCAGCATTTT
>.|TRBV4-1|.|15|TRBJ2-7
CASSQDSQSSYEQYF
TGCGCCAGCAGCCAAGACAGTCAGAGCTCCTACGAGCAGTACTTC
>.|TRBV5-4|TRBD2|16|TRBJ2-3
CASSSTGLVWADTQYF
TGTGCCAGCAGCTCTACCGGACTAGTCTGGGCAGATACGCAGTATTTT
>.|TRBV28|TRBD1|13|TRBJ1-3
CASVQGAGNTIYF
TGTGCCAGCGTCCAGGGGGCTGGAAACACCATATATTTT
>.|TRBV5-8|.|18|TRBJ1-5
CASSAPPDVPAGNQSQHF
TGTGCCAGCAGCGCACCCCCTGATGTCCCCGCGGGCAATCAGTCCCAGCATTTT
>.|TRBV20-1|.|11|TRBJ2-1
CSASKRNEQFF
TGCAGTGCTAGCAAACGTAATGAGCAGTTCTTC
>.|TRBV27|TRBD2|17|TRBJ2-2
CASSLPRAGGRTGELFF
TGTGCCAGCAGTTTACCACGAGCGGGGGGCCGCACCGGGGAGCTGTTTTTT
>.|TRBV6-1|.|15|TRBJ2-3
CASSAPTSTTDTQYF
TGTGCCAGCAGTGCCCCGACTAGTACTACAGATACGCAGTATTTT
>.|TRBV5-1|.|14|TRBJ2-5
CASSLTGAQETQYF
TGCGCCAGCAGCTTGACAGGTGCTCAAGAGACCCAGTACTTC
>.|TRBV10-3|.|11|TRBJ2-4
CAISEGGLRYF
TGTGCCATCAGTGAGGGGGGGCTTCGGTACTTC
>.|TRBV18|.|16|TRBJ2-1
CASSPTGDRPYNEQFF
TGTGCCAGCTCACCTACGGGAGACAGGCCCTACAATGAGCAGTTCTTC
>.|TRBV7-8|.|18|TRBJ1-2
CASSLALGDPGYKDGYTF
TGTGCCAGCAGCTTAGCGCTCGGGGACCCCGGCTATAAGGATGGCTACACCTTC
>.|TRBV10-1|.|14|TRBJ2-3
CASSREPSTDTQYF
TGCGCCAGCAGTCGGGAGCCTAGCACAGATACGCAGTATTTT
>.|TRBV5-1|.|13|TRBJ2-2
CASSGRDTGELFF
TGCGCCAGCAGCGGCCGGGACACCGGGGAGCTGTTTTTT
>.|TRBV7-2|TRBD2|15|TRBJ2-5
CASSFSSGGGETQYF
TGTGCCAGCAGCTTTAGCAGCGGGGGCGGTGAGACCCAGTACTTC
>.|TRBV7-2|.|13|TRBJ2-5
CASSLDRQETQYF
TGTGCCAGCAGCTTAGACAGACAAGAGACCCAGTACTTC
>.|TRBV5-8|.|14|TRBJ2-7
CASSLAGVKGEQYF
TGTGCCAGCAGCTTGGCGGGGGTAAAGGGCGAGCAGTACTTC
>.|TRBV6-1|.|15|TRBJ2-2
CASREWGANTGELFF
TGTGCCAGCCGTGAGTGGGGGGCGAACACCGGGGAGCTGTTTTTT
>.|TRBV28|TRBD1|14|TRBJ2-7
CASSLGDSSYEQYF
TGTGCCAGCAGTTTAGGGGACAGTTCCTACGAGCAGTACTTC
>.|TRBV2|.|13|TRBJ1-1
CASREISDTEAFF
TGTGCCAGCAGGGAAATATCCGACACTGAAGCTTTCTTT
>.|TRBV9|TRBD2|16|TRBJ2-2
CASSVGTSGNTGELFF
TGTGCCAGCAGCGTGGGGACTAGCGGTAACACCGGGGAGCTGTTTTTT
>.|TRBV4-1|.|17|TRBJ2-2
CASSQANLVGGTGELFF
TGCGCCAGCAGCCAAGCTAATCTCGTCGGAGGGACCGGGGAGCTGTTTTTT
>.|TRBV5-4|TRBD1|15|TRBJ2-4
CASSSGTGFKNIQYF
TGTGCCAGCAGCTCCGGGACAGGGTTTAAAAACATTCAGTACTTC
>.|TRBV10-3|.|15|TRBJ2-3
CAISNKSTGTDTQYF
TGTGCCATCAGTAACAAGTCGACGGGGACGGATACGCAGTATTTT
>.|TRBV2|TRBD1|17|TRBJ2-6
CASSELGQVSGANVLTF
TGTGCCAGCAGTGAACTAGGACAGGTCTCCGGGGCCAACGTCCTGACTTTC
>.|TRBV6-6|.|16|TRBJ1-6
CASSYGRTENNSPLHF
TGTGCCAGCAGTTACGGGAGGACGGAGAATAATTCACCCCTCCACTTT
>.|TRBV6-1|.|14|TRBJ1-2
CASSEALDGGGYTF
TGTGCCAGCAGTGAAGCGCTTGATGGGGGAGGCTACACCTTC
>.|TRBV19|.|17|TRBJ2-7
CASSIRHSDSATYEQYF
TGTGCCAGTAGTATCCGTCATTCGGACAGCGCCACCTACGAGCAGTACTTC
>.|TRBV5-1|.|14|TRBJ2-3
CASSSAGSTDTQYF
TGCGCCAGCAGCTCGGCGGGGAGCACAGATACGCAGTATTTT
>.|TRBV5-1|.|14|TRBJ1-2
CASSSSTSPRGYTF
TGCGCCAGCAGCTCCTCGACATCTCCCCGAGGGTACACCTTC
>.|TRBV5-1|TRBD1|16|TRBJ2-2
CASSLDAGGNTGELFF
TGCGCCAGCAGCTTGGATGCAGGGGGGAACACCGGGGAGCTGTTTTTT
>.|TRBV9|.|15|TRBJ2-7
CASSVDLHSSYEQYF
TGTGCCAGCAGCGTAGACCTACATAGCTCCTACGAGCAGTACTTC
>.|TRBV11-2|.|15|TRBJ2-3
CASSPFRVRTDTQYF
TGTGCCAGCAGCCCGTTCCGGGTCCGCACAGATACGCAGTATTTT
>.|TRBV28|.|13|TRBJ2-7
CASTPLYPREQYF
TGTGCCAGCACCCCATTATACCCGCGCGAGCAGTACTTC
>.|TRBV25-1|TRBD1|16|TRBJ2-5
CASSEPGQGQQETQYF
TGTGCCAGCAGTGAACCCGGACAGGGACAACAAGAGACCCAGTACTTC
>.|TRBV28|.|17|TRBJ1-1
CASSFLGAVGVNTEAFF
TGTGCCAGCAGTTTTCTGGGGGCTGTTGGGGTGAACACTGAAGCTTTCTTT
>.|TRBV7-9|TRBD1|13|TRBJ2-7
CASSPRTGNEQYF
TGTGCCAGCAGCCCCCGGACAGGGAATGAGCAGTACTTC
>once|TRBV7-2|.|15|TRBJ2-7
CASSFPGNRDYEQYF
TGTGCCAGCAGCTTCCCAGGGAACAGGGACTACGAGCAGTACTTC
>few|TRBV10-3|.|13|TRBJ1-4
CAISAGQDEKLFF
TGTGCCATCAGTGCGGGACAAGATGAAAAACTGTTTTTT
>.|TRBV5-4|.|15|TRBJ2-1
CASSLEPIIYNEQFF
TGTGCCAGCAGCTTGGAACCCATAATCTACAATGAGCAGTTCTTC
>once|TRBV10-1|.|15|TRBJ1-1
CASSAFREADTEAFF
TGCGCCAGCAGTGCGTTCCGGGAAGCAGACACTGAAGCTTTCTTT
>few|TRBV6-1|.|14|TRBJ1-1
CASSRQVQNTEAFF
TGTGCCAGCAGCCGACAGGTTCAGAACACTGAAGCTTTCTTT